In this sample, the clone carrying this T cell receptor (beta chain) turned up once. The target antigen is unknown. The ends lost 6 bases at V and 1 base at J; junction bases unmatched: 8. The CDR3 loop spans 15 amino acids. Germline values: CDR1 SNHLY, CDR2 FYNNEI. The data originate from a study of cytomegalovirus exposure and HLA in healthy donors. Study outcomes and limitations: Overall, around 160 TCR beta chains were annotated as cytomegalovirus-associated. A later analysis linked some 17,000 TCR beta sequences to HLA alleles at 0.05 false discovery rate. The records held CMV serostatus as the only immune exposure information. What TCR beta sequences reportedly achieved was accurate prediction of HLA-A and HLA-B alleles in most subjects.

The PCR used 60 Vbeta and 13 Jbeta primers. Assay used: immunoSEQ multiplex PCR; TCRdb lists only in-frame clones, some missing. The sample yields some 130,000 clones, approximately 80% seen once. V usage is TRBV2 and J usage is TRBJ2-7, with TRBD2 matching 8 bases. The receptor was isolated from a man over 45 in good health and CMV-seronegative. Sequenced sample: PBMCs. In nucleotides, the CDR3 is TGTGCCAGCAGAGTCACTAGCGGATTATCCTACGAGCAGTACTTC. This encodes CASRVTSGLSYEQYF.